This T cell receptor (beta chain) was retrieved from a study of regulatory T cells in long-lasting Graves disease. Library construction for TCR beta used iRepertoire HTBI primers and Arm-PCR of CDR3 regions. MiXCR, run by TCRdb on the multiplex PCR reads, gives a single entry per CDR3 protein. Of 600,000 to 650,000 distinct CDR3 sequences listed, less than 20% are singletons. Findings of the study overall: Persistent disease was associated with favored TRBV28 usage and with favored use of TRBJ1-2 and TRBJ2-5. The number of shared public clonotypes was higher in persistent patients (about 3,000) than new patients (around 890).

Time point noted: newly diagnosed GD, antithyroid drugs for less than 3 months. Preparation of the TCR library used RNA extracted from PBMCs. The V end lost 3 bases, the J end lost 6 bases, and 19 bases lay between the germline ends. Germline CDR1 SGHRS, CDR2 YFSETQ. CDR3 size: 15 residues. This clonotype was counted at least ten times. Its antigen is not identified. These same records also appear under a second study, on T cells in Graves' hyperthyroidism and ophthalmopathy. In that study: Diagnoses were made from clinical symptoms, serum measures (thyroxine and TRAb), thyroid ultrasound and orbital computed tomography.

This TCR derives from a woman aged 30 to 39 with Graves disease. The V gene is TRBV5-1, the J gene TRBJ2-7, with a weak D call TRBD2 (6 bases). The material was peripheral blood mononuclear cells (PBMCs), obtained at new diagnosis, from a patient treated with antithyroid drugs. The CDR3 here is CASSYLVGGTGEQYF. DNA for the CDR3: TGCGCCAGCAGCTACCTCGTCGGGGGAACGGGCGAGCAGTACTTC. The variable domain in full, with the rest retrieved from reference TRBV5-1 and TRBJ2-7, is KAGVTQTPRYLIKTRGQQVTLSCSPISGHRSVSWYQQTPGQGLQFLFEYFSETQRNKGNFPGRFSGRQFSNSRSEMNVSTLELGDSALYLCASSYLVGGTGEQYFGPGTRLTVT.